One sample yielded the 26 T cell receptor beta chains listed below, sequenced in a study of blood T cell repertoires in COVID-19. Assay used: immunoSEQ multiplex PCR; TCRdb lists only in-frame clones, some missing. The sample includes some 190,000 clones, around 85% of them seen just once. The sequencing input was peripheral blood. The receptors shown here come from an elderly man with COVID-19, enrolled during active disease.

The chain combines TRBV23-1 with TRBJ2-5, with D perhaps TRBD1 (6 bases). TRBV23-1 falls under the ORF class, with uncertain function. The CDR3 consists of 13 residues. The V end lost 0 bases, the J end lost 4 bases, and 6 bases lay between the germline ends. As DNA, the CDR3 is TGCGCCAGCAGTCAATCAGGGGGAGAGACCCAGTACTTC. Translated, it gives CASSQSGGETQYF.

This clone has a handful of counts. The chain is built from TRBV28 and TRBJ1-3; D is uncertain. Germline V CDR1 and CDR2: MDHEN, SYDVKM. V gave up 6 bases and J gave up 8 bases, with 14 bases separating them. This CDR3 is 13 amino acids long. Here the CDR3 reads CASRGTPGDTIYF. The CDR3 coding sequence is TGTGCCAGCAGGGGCACACCCGGGGACACCATATATTTT.

The gene calls are TRBV27 and TRBJ2-5; D is ambiguous. CDR3 length equals 13 residues. Trimming took off 6 bases at V and 1 base at J, with 9 bases between the two ends. Germline V gives CDR1 MNHEY, CDR2 SMNVEV (reference sequence). CDR3 protein: CASRKTAQETQYF. The CDR3 region has the DNA TGTGCCAGCAGAAAAACAGCCCAAGAGACCCAGTACTTC.

The V call is TRBV20-1, the J call TRBJ1-5, with TRBD1 matching 7 bases. The CDR3 has 15 residues. V was pared by 3 bases and J by 5 bases, with 10 bases of the junction left unmatched. Germline CDR1 and CDR2: DFQATT and SNEGSKA (reference sequence). The chain's CDR3 is CSASTGGGFDQPQHF. CDR3 nucleotide sequence: TGCAGTGCTAGTACGGGAGGGGGCTTTGATCAGCCCCAGCATTTT.

This clone was observed a handful of times. The V and J genes are TRBV19 and TRBJ2-2, with 10 bases lining up with TRBD1. There are 17 residues in the CDR3. V dropped 5 bases and J dropped 4; count of bases not matched to a gene: 10. The V gene's germline CDR1 is LNHDA and CDR2 SQIVND (reference sequence). CDR3 amino acids: CASSPLSGTGVTGELFF. The DNA of the CDR3 is TGTGCCAGTAGTCCGCTCTCCGGGACAGGGGTCACCGGGGAGCTGTTTTTT.

V is TRBV5-1 and J is TRBJ2-3; tentatively, D is TRBD1 (6 bases). Germline CDR1 SGHRS, CDR2 YFSETQ. Between the trimmed V and J ends, which lost 4 bases and 5 bases, there was a span of 20 bases. The CDR3 is 16 residues long. The CDR3 spells CASSLPSGDFGDTQYF. The CDR3 nucleotides are TGCGCCAGCAGCCTACCCTCAGGGGATTTCGGAGATACGCAGTATTTT.

V usage is TRBV11-2 and J usage is TRBJ2-7; D is unclear. Trimming took off 1 base at V and 3 bases at J, with 7 bases between the two ends. CDR1 SGHAT and CDR2 FQNNGV come from the germline V gene. The CDR3 extends over 13 amino acids. CDR3 in amino acids: CASSLAPGYEQYF. The DNA of the CDR3 is TGTGCCAGCAGCTTAGCACCGGGCTACGAGCAGTACTTC.

The chain uses TRBV11-2 and TRBJ2-5; D possibly corresponds to TRBD2 (5 bases). The V gene's germline CDR1 is SGHAT and CDR2 FQNNGV. CDR3 length equals 15 residues. V was trimmed by 0 bases and J by 4 bases, leaving 12 bases between them. CDR3 protein: CASSLDGLPGETQYF. The CDR3 DNA follows: TGTGCCAGCAGCTTAGACGGACTCCCCGGAGAGACCCAGTACTTC. Full variable domain (rest looked up from reference TRBV11-2 and TRBJ2-5): EAGVAQSPRYKIIEKRQSVAFWCNPISGHATLYWYQQILGQGPKLLIQFQNNGVVDDSQLPKDRFSAERLKGVDSTLKIQPAKLEDSAVYLCASSLDGLPGETQYFGPGTRLLVL.

The genes are TRBV4-2 and TRBJ2-3, with D maybe TRBD2 (7 bases). The CDR3 contains 15 residues. Germline CDR1 reads LGHNA; CDR2 reads YNFKEQ. V lost 6 bases, J lost 5 bases, and 18 bases lay in between. As DNA, the CDR3 is TGTGCCAGCAGTCCGGGACGGGGGGCAGGAGATACGCAGTATTTT. Its translation: CASSPGRGAGDTQYF.

The chain links TRBV3-1 (or the pseudogene TRBV3-2) to TRBJ1-2; 7 nucleotides match TRBD1. This CDR3 contains 19 residues. V dropped 4 bases and J dropped 0; count of bases not matched to a gene: 17. Germline V CDR1 and CDR2: LGHDT, YNNKEL (reference sequence). In nucleotides, the CDR3 is TGTGCCAGCAGCCTGCGAAGCTTAAATAACAGGGGAGCTAACTATGGCTACACCTTC. Protein: CASSLRSLNNRGANYGYTF.

The chain employs TRBV18 and TRBJ1-2; D is perhaps TRBD1 (6 bases). CDR1 and CDR2 from the germline V gene are KGHSH and LQKENI. The CDR3 totals 13 residues. V gave up 6 bases and J gave up 6 bases, with 14 bases separating them. The CDR3 region is CASSYGEGDGYTF. CDR3 DNA sequence: TGTGCCAGCTCGTATGGCGAGGGGGATGGCTACACCTTC.

The genes are TRBV6-1 and TRBJ1-6; 8 bases are shared with TRBD1. V was clipped by 2 bases and J by 1 base; unmatched bases: 4. This CDR3 contains 17 residues. In germline, CDR1 is MNHNS, CDR2 SASEGT. CDR3 amino acids: CASSERTGLSYNSPLHF. CDR3 nucleotide sequence: TGTGCCAGCAGTGAAAGGACAGGGCTATCCTATAATTCACCCCTCCACTTT.

The CDR3, as DNA: TGTGCCAGCTCACCACTTCGGGATGGAAACACCATATATTTT. Encoded protein: CASSPLRDGNTIYF. The chain is built from TRBV18 and TRBJ1-3; no firm D call. Germline-derived CDR1 and CDR2 are KGHSH and LQKENI. Deletions cut 1 base from V and 3 bases from J, with 7 bases between. The length of the CDR3 is 14 residues. Drawing the rest from reference TRBV18 and TRBJ1-3, the complete variable domain is NAGVMQNPRHLVRRRGQEARLRCSPMKGHSHVYWYRQLPEEGLKFMVYLQKENIIDESGMPKERFSAEFPKEGPSILRIQQVVRGDSAAYFCASSPLRDGNTIYFGEGSWLTVV.

The table lists this clone with a count of one. This chain uses TRBV5-4 with TRBJ2-2, with D unclear. Per germline, CDR1 SGHNT and CDR2 YYREEE (reference sequence). The CDR3 spans 14 residues. V lost 0 bases and J 6 bases, leaving 9 bases between the germline ends. For the CDR3, the DNA is TGTGCCAGCAGCTTGGACTACTCAGCCGGGGAGCTGTTTTTT. It translates to CASSLDYSAGELFF.

V gene TRBV6-6 combines with J gene TRBJ1-1; the D is unclear. This CDR3 is 14 amino acids long. The germline CDR1 and CDR2 sequences are MNHNY and SVGAGI (reference sequence). The V end was cut by 3 bases, the J end by 1 base, with 9 bases between. The CDR3: CASSYFGQNTEAFF. The CDR3 coding sequence is TGTGCCAGCAGTTATTTTGGGCAGAACACTGAAGCTTTCTTT.

The V gene is TRBV6-6, the J gene TRBJ1-5; D possibly corresponds to TRBD1 (5 bases). From germline, CDR1 is MNHNY and CDR2 SVGAGI (reference sequence). Trimming shortened V by 8 bases and J by 3 bases, and 11 bases separated the two germline ends. The CDR3 runs to 13 residues. This CDR3 is CASRRQFNQPQHF. CDR3 nucleotide sequence: TGTGCCAGCCGGCGACAGTTCAATCAGCCCCAGCATTTT.

The rearrangement links TRBV5-4 to TRBJ1-2; 11 bases line up with TRBD1. The ends lost 3 bases at V and 8 bases at J; junction bases unmatched: 6. This CDR3 has 14 residues. Germline CDR1 is SGHNT and CDR2 is YYREEE (reference sequence). CDR3 nucleotide sequence: TGTGCCAGCAGCTCAGGACAGGGGGCGGGCGGCTACACCTTC. As protein: CASSSGQGAGGYTF.

The chain has TRBV5-8 and TRBJ1-5; 8 positions match TRBD1. The ends lost 4 bases at V and 2 bases at J; junction bases unmatched: 5. Germline loops: CDR1 SGHTS, CDR2 YDEGEE. CDR3 size: 15 residues. This chain's CDR3 is CASSPTGAGNQPQHF. The DNA for the CDR3 is TGTGCCAGCAGCCCGACAGGGGCTGGCAATCAGCCCCAGCATTTT.

The chain carries TRBV2 and TRBJ2-1, with TRBD1 matching 9 bases. Germline CDR1 is SNHLY and CDR2 is FYNNEI. Trimming removed 8 bases from V and 5 bases from J; junction bases left unmatched: 7. The CDR3 is 14 residues long. CDR3 sequence (DNA): TGTGCCAGCGACCCGGGACAGGGAAACAATGAGCAGTTCTTC. Its protein is CASDPGQGNNEQFF.

The chain is built from TRBV11-3 and TRBJ1-2; a weak D match, TRBD1 (6 bases). V lost 2 bases, J lost 6 bases, and 10 bases lay in between. Germline V gene sequence: CDR1 SGHNT, CDR2 YENEEA. CDR3 size: 13 residues. CDR3 protein: CASSLMQGNGYTF. The CDR3 coding sequence is TGTGCCAGCAGCTTAATGCAGGGGAATGGCTACACCTTC.

This chain links TRBV6-5 with TRBJ1-4; D is uncertain. Germline V gene data show CDR1 as MNHEY and CDR2 as SVGAGI. Trimming pared 6 bases from V and 5 bases from J, leaving 13 bases between. The CDR3 length is 14 residues. The CDR3 coding sequence is TGTGCCAGCAGATTGGTGATGGGCAATGAAAAACTGTTTTTT. Its translation is CASRLVMGNEKLFF.

The chain carries TRBV6-6 and TRBJ2-2, with TRBD1 matching over 7 bases. V dropped 6 bases and J dropped 3; count of bases not matched to a gene: 4. Germline CDR1 reads MNHNY; CDR2 reads SVGAGI (reference sequence). The CDR3 is 14 amino acids. The DNA of the CDR3 is TGTGCCAGCAGCCCTCAGGGGGACACCGGGGAGCTGTTTTTT. Translation: CASSPQGDTGELFF.

The chain couples TRBV18 to TRBJ2-1, with 8 bases fitting TRBD1. CDR1 and CDR2 from the germline V gene are KGHSH and LQKENI. V was clipped by 3 bases and J by 7 bases; unmatched bases: 5. The CDR3 covers 14 residues. DNA for the CDR3: TGTGCCAGCTCACCGGACAGGGCGGGGAATGAGCAGTTCTTC. Translating gives CASSPDRAGNEQFF.

The CDR3 reads CASSEARGYEQYF. The CDR3 DNA sequence: TGTGCCAGCAGTGAAGCTCGGGGCTACGAGCAGTACTTC. The chain uses TRBV6-1 and TRBJ2-7; tentative D call: TRBD2 (5 bases). The CDR3 spans 13 residues. The germline CDR1 and CDR2 sequences are MNHNS and SASEGT. Trimming took 0 bases from V and 3 from J, leaving 6 bases between them.

The V call is TRBV28, the J call TRBJ2-1, with D maybe TRBD2 (6 bases). The V gene lost 1 base and the J gene lost 5 bases, with 15 bases spanning the gap. From germline, CDR1 is MDHEN and CDR2 SYDVKM. The CDR3 has 16 residues. The CDR3 DNA sequence: TGTGCCAGCAGTTTATTGAGCGGGCGCGTCCACAATGAGCAGTTCTTC. Its translation: CASSLLSGRVHNEQFF.

The J gene is TRBJ1-5, the V gene TRBV19; 10 nucleotides line up with TRBD1. The CDR3 extends over 18 amino acids. Per germline, CDR1 LNHDA and CDR2 SQIVND (reference sequence). J was trimmed by 2 bases and V by 1 base; bases with no gene match: 8. In DNA form, the CDR3 reads TGTGCCAGTAGTATAGGCCGACAGGGGGCGGGTGGCAATCAGCCCCAGCATTTT. Its protein is CASSIGRQGAGGNQPQHF.